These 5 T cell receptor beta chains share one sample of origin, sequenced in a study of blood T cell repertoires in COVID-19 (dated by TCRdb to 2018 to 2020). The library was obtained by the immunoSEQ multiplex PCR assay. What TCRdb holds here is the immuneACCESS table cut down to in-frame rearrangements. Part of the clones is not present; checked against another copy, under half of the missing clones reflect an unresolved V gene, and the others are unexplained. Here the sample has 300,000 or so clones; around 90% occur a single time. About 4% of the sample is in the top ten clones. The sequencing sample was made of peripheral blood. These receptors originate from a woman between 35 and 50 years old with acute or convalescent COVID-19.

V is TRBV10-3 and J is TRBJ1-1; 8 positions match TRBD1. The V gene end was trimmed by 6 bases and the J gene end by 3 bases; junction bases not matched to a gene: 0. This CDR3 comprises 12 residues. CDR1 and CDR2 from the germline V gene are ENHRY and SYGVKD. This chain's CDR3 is CAIRDRDTEAFF. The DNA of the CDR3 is TGTGCCATCAGGGACAGGGACACTGAAGCTTTCTTT.

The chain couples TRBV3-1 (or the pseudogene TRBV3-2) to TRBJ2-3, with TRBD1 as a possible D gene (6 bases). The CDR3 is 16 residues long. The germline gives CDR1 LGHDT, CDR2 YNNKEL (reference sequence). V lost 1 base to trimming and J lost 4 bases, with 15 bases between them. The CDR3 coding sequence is TGTGCCAGCAGCCAAGCGCAGGGGCCGATGCCAGATACGCAGTATTTT. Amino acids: CASSQAQGPMPDTQYF.

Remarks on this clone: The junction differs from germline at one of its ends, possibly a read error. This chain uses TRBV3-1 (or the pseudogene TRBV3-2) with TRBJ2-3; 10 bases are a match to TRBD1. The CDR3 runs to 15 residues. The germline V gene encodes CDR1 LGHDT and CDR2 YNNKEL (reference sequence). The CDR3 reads CASRQGQGEADTQYF. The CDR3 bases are TGTGCCAGCAGACAAGGACAGGGGGAGGCAGATACGCAGTATTTT.

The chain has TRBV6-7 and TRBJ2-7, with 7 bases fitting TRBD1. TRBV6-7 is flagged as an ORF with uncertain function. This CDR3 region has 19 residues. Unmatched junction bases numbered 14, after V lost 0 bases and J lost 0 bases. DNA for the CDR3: TGTGCCAGCAGTTACTCGACGGACAGGACTGAGGCTGGCTCCTACGAGCAGTACGTC. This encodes CASSYSTDRTEAGSYEQYV.

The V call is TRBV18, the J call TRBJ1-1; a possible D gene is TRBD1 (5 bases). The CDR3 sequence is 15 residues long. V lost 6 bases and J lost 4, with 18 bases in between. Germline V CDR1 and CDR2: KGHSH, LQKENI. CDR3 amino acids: CASSPSTDLSTEAFF. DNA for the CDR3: TGTGCCAGCTCGCCTTCGACAGACCTGAGCACTGAAGCTTTCTTT.